This entry features one T cell receptor beta chain sequence. The data were obtained in a study of cytomegalovirus exposure and HLA in healthy donors. This CDR3 spans 17 amino acids. Losses at the gene ends were 4 bases for V and 0 bases for J; bases not matched to a gene: 9. Germline loops: CDR1 SGHRS, CDR2 YFSETQ. Repertoires were generated with immunoSEQ multiplex PCR, while TCRdb's copy carries only in-frame clones and drops some. This table has under 250,000 clones, roughly 87% appearing once. The sequenced sample was PBMCs. The origin of this receptor is a man aged 18 to 29 in good health and CMV-seropositive. The chain employs TRBV5-1 and TRBJ2-3, with TRBD2 matching over 9 bases. The CDR3 coding sequence is TGCGCCAGCAGCCCGGGGACTAGCTCCCTTAGCACAGATACGCAGTATTTT. It encodes CASSPGTSSLSTDTQYF.